This TCR beta chain derives from a study of shared clonotypes between healthy human individuals. Original handling: Filtering differed since immunoSEQ provided only junctions, with no quality scores. Here immunoSEQ multiplex PCR was the method, and the copy in TCRdb shows in-frame clones only, minus some. The V and J calls and clone size come from that table; D and trimming were worked out from the DNA. Of over a million clones listed, more than 65% are singletons. V lost 4 bases to trimming and J lost 2 bases, with 14 bases between them. This CDR3 spans 15 amino acids. Germline V CDR1 and CDR2: LNHNV, YYDKDF (reference sequence).

Sequencing was done on a sample of memory CD4+ T cells sorted from blood. Subset defined: CD45RA-negative fraction. The chain carries TRBV15 and TRBJ2-5, with D possibly being TRBD1 (7 bases). The clonotype was recovered from a man aged 18 to 29 in good health. The CDR3 loop is CATSTSTGRQETQYF. The CDR3 DNA follows: TGTGCCACCAGCACTTCGACAGGGAGGCAAGAGACCCAGTACTTC.